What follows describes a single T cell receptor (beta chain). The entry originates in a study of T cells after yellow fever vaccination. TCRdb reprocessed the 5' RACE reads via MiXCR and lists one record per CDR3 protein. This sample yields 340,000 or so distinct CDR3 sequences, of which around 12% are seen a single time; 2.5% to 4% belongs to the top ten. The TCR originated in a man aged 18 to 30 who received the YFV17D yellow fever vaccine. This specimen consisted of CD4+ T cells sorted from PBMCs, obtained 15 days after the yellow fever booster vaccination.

The CDR3 protein is CSANPGVNQPQHF. For the CDR3, the DNA is TGCAGTGCTAATCCGGGGGTTAATCAGCCCCAGCATTTT. The chain joins TRBV20-1 to TRBJ1-5, with a tentative D call TRBD1 (5 bases). Trimming took 4 bases from V and 4 from J, leaving 11 bases between them. Germline CDR1 DFQATT, CDR2 SNEGSKA (reference sequence). There are 13 residues in the CDR3.